What follows are 19 T cell receptor beta chains derived from one specimen sequenced in a study of blood T cell repertoires in COVID-19. The table came from immunoSEQ multiplex PCR; TCRdb's copy has only in-frame clones and leaves some out. The sample records under 150,000 clones, approximately 86% being singletons. The sample consisted of PBMCs or T cells enriched from blood (not recorded which). All receptors come from a woman aged 45-60 years who had recovered from COVID-19.

CDR3 coding DNA: TGTGCCAGCAGGAACAGCTTACAAGAGACCCAGTACTTC. Its protein is CASRNSLQETQYF. The V and J genes are TRBV27 and TRBJ2-5; D call uncertain. CDR3 length: 13 residues. In germline, CDR1 is MNHEY, CDR2 SMNVEV (reference sequence). The V end lost 6 bases, the J end lost 2 bases, and 10 bases lay between the germline ends.

The chain uses TRBV12-3 or TRBV12-4 and TRBJ2-7, with D perhaps matching TRBD2 (5 bases). V lost 5 bases to trimming and J lost 6 bases, with 14 bases between them. The length of the CDR3 is 13 residues. The CDR3: CASSELKAGEQYF. The CDR3 DNA sequence: TGTGCCAGCAGTGAGCTCAAGGCGGGCGAGCAGTACTTC.

The chain combines TRBV7-6 with TRBJ1-3; possible D gene TRBD1, 5 bases. Germline V lookup: CDR1 SGHVS, CDR2 FNYEAQ. The CDR3 consists of 15 residues. V was pared by 4 bases and J by 4 bases, with 14 bases between. The CDR3 nucleotides read TGTGCCAGCAGCTCGACTCGACAGTTGGGAAACACCATATATTTT. Encoded protein: CASSSTRQLGNTIYF.

This clone was detected once. CDR3 sequence: CASSFTGTGRTDTQYF. The CDR3 DNA follows: TGTGCCAGCAGCTTTACCGGGACAGGGAGGACAGATACGCAGTATTTT. The gene calls are TRBV7-9 and TRBJ2-3; 9 nucleotides agree with TRBD1. CDR1 and CDR2 (germline): SEHNR, FQNEAQ (reference sequence). V gave up 3 bases and J gave up 3 bases; unmatched junction bases: 7. The CDR3 has 16 residues. The full variable domain, in which reference TRBV7-9 and TRBJ2-3 provide the parts outside the CDR3, is DTGVSQNPRHKITKRGQNVTFRCDPISEHNRLYWYRQTLGQGPEFLTYFQNEAQLEKSRLLSDRFSAERPKGSFSTLEIQRTEQGDSAMYLCASSFTGTGRTDTQYFGPGTRLTVL.

This chain links TRBV5-1 with TRBJ2-5; 11 bases map to TRBD1. V trimming: 6 bases; J trimming: 5 bases; junction bases outside the gene matches: 6. Germline-derived CDR1 and CDR2 are SGHRS and YFSETQ. The CDR3 loop spans 14 amino acids. The CDR3 here is CASTDRGLLETQYF. Here the CDR3 DNA reads TGCGCCAGCACGGACAGGGGGCTCTTGGAGACCCAGTACTTC.

The chain recombines TRBV13 with TRBJ2-7, with D perhaps TRBD2 (6 bases). V was clipped by 4 bases and J by 2 bases, with 12 bases between them. The CDR3 extends over 14 amino acids. CDR1 is PRHDT, CDR2 FYEKMQ, per germline (reference sequence). The CDR3 region is CASSSRIAAYEQYF. CDR3 DNA: TGTGCCAGCAGCTCGAGGATAGCGGCCTACGAGCAGTACTTC.

The V and J genes are TRBV24-1 and TRBJ2-2, with 15 positions matching TRBD2. Germline V gene lookup returns CDR1 KGHDR and CDR2 SFDVKD. This CDR3 contains 20 residues. The V gene end was trimmed by 1 base and the J gene end by 3 bases; junction bases not matched to a gene: 8. CDR3 nucleotide sequence: TGTGCCACCAGTGATTTCACCGGACTAGCGGGGGGGCCGCACACCGGGGAGCTGTTTTTT. Its translation is CATSDFTGLAGGPHTGELFF.

This chain links TRBV7-9 with TRBJ1-2; the match to TRBD1 covers 7 bases. V was pared by 2 bases and J by 4 bases, with 4 bases of the junction left unmatched. The CDR3 has 14 residues. Germline values: CDR1 SEHNR, CDR2 FQNEAQ (reference sequence). DNA of the CDR3: TGTGCCAGCAGCTTACTCTCAGGGGGCTATGGCTACACCTTC. Translated: CASSLLSGGYGYTF.

This chain uses TRBV5-6 with TRBJ2-1; weak D call: TRBD2 (5 bases). The germline V gene encodes CDR1 SGHDT and CDR2 YYEEEE. V lost 1 base and J lost 2, with 10 bases in between. The CDR3 loop spans 15 amino acids. The CDR3 sequence: CASSLTGITYNEQFF. The CDR3 DNA reads TGTGCCAGCAGCTTGACGGGGATCACCTACAATGAGCAGTTCTTC.

This clone was seen once. J is TRBJ2-7 and V is TRBV9; D remains unclear. Germline assignment: CDR1 SGDLS and CDR2 YYNGEE. Trimming cost V 2 bases and J 0 bases, with 3 bases left between them. The CDR3 is made up of 12 amino acids. The CDR3 loop reads CASSVSSYEQYF. CDR3 in DNA: TGTGCCAGCAGCGTCAGCTCCTACGAGCAGTACTTC.

The V gene is TRBV29-1, the J gene TRBJ2-1, with TRBD2 matching 9 bases. Germline CDR1 is SQVTM and CDR2 is ANQGSEA. The CDR3 spans 17 residues. The J segment lost 5 bases and the V segment lost 5 bases, leaving 16 bases of the junction unmatched. CDR3 amino acids: CSVLGLAGDLSNNEQFF. CDR3 coding DNA: TGCAGCGTTTTAGGGTTAGCGGGGGACCTATCAAACAATGAGCAGTTCTTC.

The chain has TRBV7-2 and TRBJ2-1; D perhaps matches TRBD2 (6 bases). Germline CDR1 and CDR2: SGHTA and FQGNSA. The length of the CDR3 is 16 residues. The germline V and J ends were trimmed by 4 bases and 5 bases, with 18 bases remaining between them. The CDR3 DNA follows: TGTGCCAGCAGCTCCCGCGGAGGAGGGACCAACAATGAGCAGTTCTTC. Translation: CASSSRGGGTNNEQFF. The entire variable domain, with the rest obtained from reference TRBV7-2 and TRBJ2-1, is as follows: GAGVSQSPSNKVTEKGKDVELRCDPISGHTALYWYRQSLGQGLEFLIYFQGNSAPDKSGLPSDRFSAERTGGSVSTLTIQRTQQEDSAVYLCASSSRGGGTNNEQFFGPGTRLTVL.

This clone occurred once. The J gene is TRBJ2-5, the V gene TRBV6-5, with TRBD2 matching 11 bases. J gave up 5 bases and V 5 bases, and 1 base lay outside the gene matches. The CDR3 runs to 13 residues. CDR1 is MNHEY, CDR2 SVGAGI, per germline. The CDR3 is CASSPSGRETQYF. The CDR3 DNA is TGTGCCAGCAGTCCTAGCGGGAGGGAGACCCAGTACTTC.

This chain links TRBV4-1 with TRBJ2-2; 7 bases align to TRBD2. CDR1 MGHRA and CDR2 YSYEKL come from the germline V gene. After removal of 0 bases from V and 6 bases from J, the junction contained 10 bases not matched to a gene. This CDR3 has 17 residues. Written as DNA, the CDR3 is TGCGCCAGCAGCCAAGAGCCCACTACTGGGGGGGCCGGGGAGCTGTTTTTT. Amino acids: CASSQEPTTGGAGELFF.

This clone appeared a single time. The chain is built from TRBV5-1 and TRBJ2-5, with 12 bases fitting TRBD2. Trimming at V came to 4 bases and at J to 5 bases, leaving 9 bases not matched to a gene. Per germline, CDR1 SGHRS and CDR2 YFSETQ. This CDR3 is 16 amino acids long. The CDR3 sequence is CASSPATSGGPETQYF. CDR3 bases: TGCGCCAGCAGCCCTGCTACTAGCGGGGGGCCGGAGACCCAGTACTTC.

The V and J genes are TRBV6-2 or TRBV6-3 and TRBJ2-2; D not resolved. The CDR3 length is 14 residues. Per germline, CDR1 MNHEY and CDR2 SVGEGT. Trimming took off 4 bases at V and 4 bases at J, with 10 bases between the two ends. CDR3 DNA: TGTGCCAGCAGTTCACAAATAATCACCGGGGAGCTGTTTTTT. Translated: CASSSQIITGELFF.

The rearrangement links TRBV3-1 (or the pseudogene TRBV3-2) to TRBJ2-2; 7 bases are shared with TRBD2. This CDR3 region has 16 residues. Germline V lookup: CDR1 LGHDT, CDR2 YNNKEL (reference sequence). After removal of 0 bases from V and 4 bases from J, the junction contained 5 bases not matched to a gene. CDR3 residues: CASSQERGRGTGELFF. The CDR3 nucleotides are TGTGCCAGCAGCCAAGAACGGGGGAGGGGCACCGGGGAGCTGTTTTTT.

This clone was detected a few times. The J gene is TRBJ1-5, the V gene TRBV5-1, with D hard to call. CDR1 is SGHRS, CDR2 YFSETQ, per germline. Trimming cost V 2 bases and J 3 bases, with 12 bases left between them. This CDR3 is built from 15 residues. In DNA form, the CDR3 reads TGCGCCAGCAGCTTCTTAGGACTTACCAATCAGCCCCAGCATTTT. Residues: CASSFLGLTNQPQHF.

The chain uses TRBV19 and TRBJ1-2; perhaps TRBD1 as D (6 bases). CDR3 length: 14 amino acids. Trimming pared 6 bases from V and 2 bases from J, leaving 13 bases between. Per the germline V gene, CDR1 is LNHDA and CDR2 is SQIVND (reference sequence). The CDR3 region has the DNA TGTGCCAGTAGCCACAGGGAACGAAACTATGGCTACACCTTC. As protein: CASSHRERNYGYTF.